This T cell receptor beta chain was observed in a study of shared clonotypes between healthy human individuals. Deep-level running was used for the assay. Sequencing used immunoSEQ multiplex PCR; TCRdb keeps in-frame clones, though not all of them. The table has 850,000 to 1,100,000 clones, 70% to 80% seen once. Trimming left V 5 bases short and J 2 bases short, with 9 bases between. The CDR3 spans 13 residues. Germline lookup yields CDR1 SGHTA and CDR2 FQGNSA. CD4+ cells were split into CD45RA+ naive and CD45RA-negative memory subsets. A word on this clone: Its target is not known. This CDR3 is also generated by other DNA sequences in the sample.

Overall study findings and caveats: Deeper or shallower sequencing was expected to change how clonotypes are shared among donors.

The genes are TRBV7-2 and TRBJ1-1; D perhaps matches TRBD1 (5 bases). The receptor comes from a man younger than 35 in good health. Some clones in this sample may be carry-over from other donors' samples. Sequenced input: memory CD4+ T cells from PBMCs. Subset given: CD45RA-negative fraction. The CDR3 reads CASSLGHNTEAFF. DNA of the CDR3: TGTGCCAGCAGCCTTGGACACAACACTGAAGCTTTCTTT.